This T cell receptor (beta chain) was recovered during a study of shared clonotypes between healthy human individuals. Overall study findings and caveats: In this cohort, only blood was sampled, and tissue repertoires likely differ. It was observed that around 5% of naive CD4 clonotypes were shared across several donors.

A note on this clone: Its target is unknown.

V trimming: 2 bases; J trimming: 10 bases; junction bases outside the gene matches: 13. Germline V gene lookup returns CDR1 GTSNPN and CDR2 SVGIG (reference sequence). The CDR3 spans 15 residues. Measured with immunoSEQ multiplex PCR; TCRdb has only the in-frame clones, and not every one. This table holds 2.3 million or so clones, approximately 93% found once. The split of CD4+ cells yielded CD45RA+ naive and CD45RA-negative memory subsets. The TCR sequence derives from a man aged 18 to 30 in good health. Some clones in this sample may be carry-over from other donors' samples. What was sequenced was naive CD4+ T cells from PBMCs. The subset was: CD45RA+ positively selected. This chain uses TRBV30 with TRBJ2-1; 8 bases are a match to TRBD2. The CDR3 coding sequence is TGTGCCTGGAGTCTCGGGAGGGGACTTGGGGGAGAGCAGTTCTTC. Translating gives CAWSLGRGLGGEQFF.